The T cell receptor beta chain under discussion was sequenced for a study of patients and donors after allogeneic stem cell transplantation. Germline CDR1 reads MDHEN; CDR2 reads SYDVKM. Unmatched junction bases numbered 8, after V lost 5 bases and J lost 7 bases. CDR3 length: 14 amino acids. This clonotype has just one count. Each CDR3 protein is one row after TCRdb ran MiXCR on the RT-PCR reads. Here the sample spans 150,000 to 200,000 distinct CDR3 sequences, approximately 41% being singletons. Material: blood, either unsorted or a sorted T cell fraction (not recorded which). The V call is TRBV28, the J call TRBJ2-7; TRBD1 matches at 10 bases. This clonotype was obtained from a human donor who was either an allogeneic HSCT recipient or a stem cell or donor lymphocyte infusion donor (not recorded which). It is not recorded whose cells these are; they may come from a transplant donor. CDR3 in DNA: TGTGCCAGCAGTAACCCCGGGACAGGGGAGGAGCAGTACTTC. Its protein product is CASSNPGTGEEQYF.